The entry below gives a single T cell receptor (beta chain) sequence along with its context. This entry comes from a study of blood T cells in healthy people across ages. Study-wide context: Per every two T cells, about one barcoded beta molecule was captured by template switching.

CDR3 length: 18 amino acids. CDR1 MDHEN and CDR2 SYDVKM come from the germline V gene. Trimming shortened V by 7 bases and J by 0 bases, and 22 bases separated the two germline ends. Samples each yielded at least 6 micrograms of total RNA. PCR was performed a second time for roughly 7 to 11 cycles using a sample-barcoded 5' primer and a J-beta primer mix. TCRdb itself ran the 5' RACE reads through MiXCR, one entry per CDR3 protein. This table has about 780,000 distinct CDR3 sequences, about half appearing once. This receptor was identified in a man aged 80 or over in good health. The chain carries TRBV28 and TRBJ2-4; tentative D call: TRBD2 (5 bases). The sample was blood. The CDR3 coding sequence is TGTGCCAGCACCTCCCTGATGTCGGGGTGTCGAGCCAAAAACATTCAGTACTTC. It yields the protein CASTSLMSGCRAKNIQYF.